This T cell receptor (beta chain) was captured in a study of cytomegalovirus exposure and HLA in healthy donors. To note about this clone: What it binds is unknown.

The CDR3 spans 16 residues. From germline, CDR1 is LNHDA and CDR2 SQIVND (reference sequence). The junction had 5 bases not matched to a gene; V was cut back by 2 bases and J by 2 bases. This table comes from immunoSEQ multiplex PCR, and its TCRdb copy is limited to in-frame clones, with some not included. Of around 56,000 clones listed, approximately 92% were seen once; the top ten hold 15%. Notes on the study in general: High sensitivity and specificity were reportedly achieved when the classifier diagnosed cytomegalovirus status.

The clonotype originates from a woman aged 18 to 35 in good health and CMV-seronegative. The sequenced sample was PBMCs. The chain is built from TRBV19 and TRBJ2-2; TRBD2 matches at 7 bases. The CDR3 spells CASSISSGVNTGELFF. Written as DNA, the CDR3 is TGTGCCAGTAGTATATCAAGCGGGGTCAACACCGGGGAGCTGTTTTTT.